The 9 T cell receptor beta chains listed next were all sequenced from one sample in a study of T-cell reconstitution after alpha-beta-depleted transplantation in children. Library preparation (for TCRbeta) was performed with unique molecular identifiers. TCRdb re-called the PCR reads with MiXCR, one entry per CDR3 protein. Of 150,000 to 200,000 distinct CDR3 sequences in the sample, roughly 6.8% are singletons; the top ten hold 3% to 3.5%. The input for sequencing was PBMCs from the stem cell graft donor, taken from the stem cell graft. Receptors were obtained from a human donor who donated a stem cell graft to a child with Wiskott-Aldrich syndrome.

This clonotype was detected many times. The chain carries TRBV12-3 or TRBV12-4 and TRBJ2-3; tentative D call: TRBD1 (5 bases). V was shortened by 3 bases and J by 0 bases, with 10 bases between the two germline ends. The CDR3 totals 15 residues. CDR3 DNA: TGTGCCAGCAGTTTTAAGGGGTATAGCACAGATACGCAGTATTTT. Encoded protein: CASSFKGYSTDTQYF.

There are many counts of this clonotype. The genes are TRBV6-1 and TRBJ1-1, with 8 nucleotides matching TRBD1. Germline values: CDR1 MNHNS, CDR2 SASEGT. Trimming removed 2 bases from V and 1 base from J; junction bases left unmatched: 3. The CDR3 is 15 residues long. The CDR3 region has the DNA TGTGCCAGCAGTGAATCCGGACAGGGGAACACTGAAGCTTTCTTT. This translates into CASSESGQGNTEAFF.

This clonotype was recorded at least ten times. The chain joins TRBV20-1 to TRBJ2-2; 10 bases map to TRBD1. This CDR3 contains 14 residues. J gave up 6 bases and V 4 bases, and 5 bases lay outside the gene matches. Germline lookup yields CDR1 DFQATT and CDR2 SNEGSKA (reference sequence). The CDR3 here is CSAKTGGGPGELFF. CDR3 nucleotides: TGCAGTGCTAAGACAGGGGGCGGCCCCGGGGAGCTGTTTTTT.

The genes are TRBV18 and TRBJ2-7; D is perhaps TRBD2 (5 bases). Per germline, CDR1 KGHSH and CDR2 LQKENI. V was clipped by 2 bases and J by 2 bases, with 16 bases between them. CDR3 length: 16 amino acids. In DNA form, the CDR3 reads TGTGCCAGCTCACCAGATCGGGATGACCTGGCCTACGAGCAGTACTTC. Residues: CASSPDRDDLAYEQYF.

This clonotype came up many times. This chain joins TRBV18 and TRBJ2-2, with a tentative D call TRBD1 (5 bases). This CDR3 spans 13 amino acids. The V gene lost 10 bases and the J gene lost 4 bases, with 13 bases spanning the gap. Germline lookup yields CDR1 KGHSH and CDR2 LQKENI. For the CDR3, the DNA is TGTGCCATCAACAGACAGTTCACCGGGGAGCTGTTTTTT. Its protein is CAINRQFTGELFF.

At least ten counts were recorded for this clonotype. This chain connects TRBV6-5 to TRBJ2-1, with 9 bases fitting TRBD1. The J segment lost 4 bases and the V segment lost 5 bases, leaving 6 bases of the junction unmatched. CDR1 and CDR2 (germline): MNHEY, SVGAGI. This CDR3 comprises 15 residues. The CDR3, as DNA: TGTGCCAGCAGTATCATACAGGGGGCTTACAATGAGCAGTTCTTC. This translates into CASSIIQGAYNEQFF.

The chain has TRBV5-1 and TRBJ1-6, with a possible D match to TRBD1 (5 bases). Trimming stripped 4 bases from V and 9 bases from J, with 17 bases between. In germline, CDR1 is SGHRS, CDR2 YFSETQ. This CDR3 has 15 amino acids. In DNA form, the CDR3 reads TGCGCCAGCAGCATTGTAGCAGGGTTTGGTTCACCCCTCCACTTT. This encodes CASSIVAGFGSPLHF.

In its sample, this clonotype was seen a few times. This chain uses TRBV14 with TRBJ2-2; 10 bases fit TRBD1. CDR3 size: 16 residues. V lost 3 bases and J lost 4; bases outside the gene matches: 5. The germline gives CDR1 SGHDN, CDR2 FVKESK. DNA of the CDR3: TGTGCCAGCAGCCACGACAGGGGGCGAATCACCGGGGAGCTGTTTTTT. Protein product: CASSHDRGRITGELFF.

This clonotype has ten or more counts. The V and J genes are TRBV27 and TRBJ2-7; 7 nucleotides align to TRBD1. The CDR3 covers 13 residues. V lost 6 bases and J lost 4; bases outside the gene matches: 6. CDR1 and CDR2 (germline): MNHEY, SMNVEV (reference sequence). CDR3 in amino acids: CASSARGTYEQYF. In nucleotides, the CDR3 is TGTGCCAGCAGCGCCAGGGGGACGTACGAGCAGTACTTC.